The 19 T cell receptor beta chains given below trace back to one sample, sequenced in a study of T cell responses to AZD1222 COVID-19 vaccine. Sequencing used immunoSEQ multiplex PCR; TCRdb keeps in-frame clones, though not all of them. The repertoire holds fewer than 30,000 clones, about 93% seen once, with 7.5% to 10% in the top ten. Specimen: peripheral blood, collected on day 0 of AZD1222 vaccination. The receptor set was obtained from an adult in good health.

The gene calls are TRBV2 and TRBJ1-1, with TRBD1 identical over 7 bases. Germline values: CDR1 SNHLY, CDR2 FYNNEI. This CDR3 region has 14 residues. The trim removed 4 bases at V and 2 bases at J, leaving 4 bases unmatched. The CDR3 region is CASSGDSLNTEAFF. Written as DNA, the CDR3 is TGTGCCAGCAGTGGGGACAGCTTAAACACTGAAGCTTTCTTT.

The genes are TRBV6-5 and TRBJ1-6; 10 bases agree with TRBD1. Germline V gene lookup returns CDR1 MNHEY and CDR2 SVGAGI. The J segment lost 7 bases and the V segment lost 4 bases, leaving 4 bases of the junction unmatched. This CDR3 is 15 amino acids long. The CDR3 sequence: CASSSDRGQNSPLHF. CDR3 in DNA: TGTGCCAGCAGTTCCGACAGGGGGCAAAATTCACCCCTCCACTTT.

The chain employs TRBV4-2 and TRBJ1-3, with D unclear. Between the trimmed V and J ends, which lost 0 bases and 0 bases, there was a span of 9 bases. Germline V gene data show CDR1 as LGHNA and CDR2 as YNFKEQ. The CDR3 is 16 residues long. This CDR3 is CASSQERVFSGNTIYF. CDR3 DNA: TGTGCCAGCAGCCAAGAACGGGTCTTCTCTGGAAACACCATATATTTT.

This clone was counted once. The V gene is TRBV13, the J gene TRBJ2-1, with D perhaps assigned TRBD1 or TRBD2 (5 bases each). The CDR3 loop spans 16 amino acids. Germline CDR1 and CDR2: PRHDT and FYEKMQ (reference sequence). V gave up 4 bases and J gave up 2 bases, with 15 bases separating them. The CDR3 here is CASSWGLGETYNEQFF. CDR3 nucleotides: TGTGCCAGCAGCTGGGGTTTGGGGGAAACCTACAATGAGCAGTTCTTC.

The chain uses TRBV3-1 (or the pseudogene TRBV3-2) and TRBJ2-6; unclear D gene. CDR1 and CDR2 from the germline V gene are LGHDT and YNNKEL (reference sequence). The CDR3 sequence is 14 residues long. V lost 4 bases and J lost 0, with 4 bases in between. The CDR3 here is CASSRLSGANVLTF. The CDR3 region has the DNA TGTGCCAGCAGCCGACTCTCTGGGGCCAACGTCCTGACTTTC.

The V call is TRBV10-3, the J call TRBJ1-6; 7 bases agree with TRBD1. Losses at the gene ends were 1 base for V and 6 bases for J; bases not matched to a gene: 9. The CDR3 loop spans 17 amino acids. Germline lookup yields CDR1 ENHRY and CDR2 SYGVKD. The chain's CDR3 is CAISELGTEYGNSPLHF. The CDR3 DNA is TGTGCCATCAGTGAGTTAGGGACAGAGTACGGTAATTCACCCCTCCACTTT.

The chain couples TRBV5-1 to TRBJ2-7; 12 bases agree with TRBD2. The CDR3 has 16 residues. Losses at the gene ends were 4 bases for V and 1 base for J; bases not matched to a gene: 6. Germline CDR1 is SGHRS and CDR2 is YFSETQ. This CDR3 reads CASSIGTSGLSYEQYF. The CDR3 DNA reads TGCGCCAGCAGCATTGGGACTAGCGGGCTTTCCTACGAGCAGTACTTC. Combining the CDR3 with reference TRBV5-1 and TRBJ2-7 gives the whole variable domain KAGVTQTPRYLIKTRGQQVTLSCSPISGHRSVSWYQQTPGQGLQFLFEYFSETQRNKGNFPGRFSGRQFSNSRSEMNVSTLELGDSALYLCASSIGTSGLSYEQYFGPGTRLTVT.

This chain joins TRBV5-1 and TRBJ1-1, with D maybe TRBD1 (6 bases). Germline values: CDR1 SGHRS, CDR2 YFSETQ. V was clipped by 4 bases and J by 6 bases, with 19 bases between them. There are 15 residues in the CDR3. In nucleotides, the CDR3 is TGCGCCAGCAGCGTACAGGGTAAGGCGGAATCTGAAGCTTTCTTT. Amino acids: CASSVQGKAESEAFF.

This clone was observed once. The J gene is TRBJ1-3, the V gene TRBV6-2 or TRBV6-3; D is undetermined. There are 13 residues in the CDR3. Germline CDR1 and CDR2: MNHEY and SVGEGT. V lost 5 bases and J 4 bases, leaving 9 bases between the germline ends. The CDR3 DNA reads as TGTGCCAGCAGTGACCCGCCCGGAAACACCATATATTTT. It encodes CASSDPPGNTIYF.

V is TRBV28 and J is TRBJ1-2; TRBD1 matches at 10 bases. CDR1 is MDHEN, CDR2 SYDVKM, per germline. Unmatched junction bases numbered 9, after V lost 8 bases and J lost 6 bases. The CDR3 sequence is 14 residues long. In DNA form, the CDR3 reads TGTGCCAGCCCCCCGGGACAGGGGAGAAATGGCTACACCTTC. This sequence encodes CASPPGQGRNGYTF.

This chain joins TRBV13 and TRBJ1-4; D gene uncertain. V dropped 4 bases and J dropped 0 bases, with 12 bases sitting between them. Germline CDR1 PRHDT, CDR2 FYEKMQ (reference sequence). This CDR3 has 16 residues. CDR3 sequence: CASSSNQLATNEKLFF. Written as DNA, the CDR3 is TGTGCCAGCAGCTCTAACCAGTTAGCAACTAATGAAAAACTGTTTTTT.

This sequence joins TRBV27 and TRBJ1-1; D is perhaps TRBD1 (6 bases). Germline V gene lookup returns CDR1 MNHEY and CDR2 SMNVEV (reference sequence). Trimming left V 4 bases short and J 0 bases short, with 18 bases between. The CDR3 runs 17 residues. DNA of the CDR3: TGTGCCAGCAGTTCTCCTCCCCCGGGACACATGAACACTGAAGCTTTCTTT. Translation: CASSSPPPGHMNTEAFF.

The chain recombines TRBV19 with TRBJ1-1; D uncertain. The germline V gene has CDR1 LNHDA and CDR2 SQIVND (reference sequence). V was clipped by 5 bases and J by 4 bases, with 8 bases between them. This CDR3 comprises 12 residues. Here the CDR3 reads CASSLLGTEAFF. In DNA, the CDR3 is TGTGCCAGTAGTCTCTTAGGCACTGAAGCTTTCTTT. The variable domain in full, completed from reference TRBV19 and TRBJ1-1, reads DGGITQSPKYLFRKEGQNVTLSCEQNLNHDAMYWYRQDPGQGLRLIYYSQIVNDFQKGDIAEGYSVSREKKESFPLTVTSAQKNPTAFYLCASSLLGTEAFFGQGTRLTVV.

The V and J genes are TRBV7-9 and TRBJ1-5, with D possibly being TRBD1 (5 bases). Germline loops: CDR1 SEHNR, CDR2 FQNEAQ (reference sequence). Trimming took off 1 base at V and 6 bases at J, with 10 bases between the two ends. This CDR3 has 14 amino acids. CDR3 in amino acids: CASSLVGAGQPQHF. The CDR3 DNA sequence: TGTGCCAGCAGCTTAGTAGGGGCTGGTCAGCCCCAGCATTTT. Full variable domain (missing parts from reference TRBV7-9 and TRBJ1-5): DTGVSQNPRHKITKRGQNVTFRCDPISEHNRLYWYRQTLGQGPEFLTYFQNEAQLEKSRLLSDRFSAERPKGSFSTLEIQRTEQGDSAMYLCASSLVGAGQPQHFGDGTRLSIL.

The gene calls are TRBV18 and TRBJ1-3; 8 nucleotides agree with TRBD1. With V trimmed by 1 base and J by 1 base, 3 bases remained unmatched. The length of the CDR3 is 16 residues. Germline assignment: CDR1 KGHSH and CDR2 LQKENI. CDR3: CASSPRTGKSGNTIYF. Here the CDR3 DNA reads TGTGCCAGCTCACCACGGACAGGGAAATCTGGAAACACCATATATTTT.

The chain is built from TRBV29-1 and TRBJ2-7; 8 bases map to TRBD1. V trimming: 7 bases; J trimming: 3 bases; junction bases outside the gene matches: 11. The CDR3 is made up of 14 amino acids. Germline V CDR1 and CDR2: SQVTM, ANQGSEA. The CDR3, as DNA: TGCAGCGCCATGCACCCGGGACAGGACTACGAGCAGTACTTC. Protein sequence: CSAMHPGQDYEQYF.

V gene TRBV5-1 combines with J gene TRBJ2-2; 7 bases agree with TRBD1. The CDR3 runs 15 residues. From germline, CDR1 is SGHRS and CDR2 YFSETQ. Losses at the gene ends were 5 bases for V and 2 bases for J; bases not matched to a gene: 6. The CDR3 protein is CASRRDSLNTGELFF. CDR3 in DNA: TGCGCCAGCAGGAGGGACAGCCTAAACACCGGGGAGCTGTTTTTT.

The rearrangement links TRBV10-3 to TRBJ1-5; TRBD1 aligns across 8 bases. This CDR3 has 13 residues. V shed 5 bases, J shed 5 bases, and the junction held 2 bases outside the gene matches. Per the germline V gene, CDR1 is ENHRY and CDR2 is SYGVKD. CDR3 in amino acids: CAISHRGDQPQHF. The CDR3 DNA reads as TGTGCCATCAGTCACAGGGGGGATCAGCCCCAGCATTTT.

This chain connects TRBV27 to TRBJ1-1, with 7 bases lining up with TRBD1. In germline, CDR1 is MNHEY, CDR2 SMNVEV (reference sequence). V lost 5 bases, J lost 6 bases, and 9 bases stayed unmatched. The CDR3 consists of 14 residues. The DNA of the CDR3 is TGTGCCAGCAGTATCACAGGGGCCCCCTCTGAAGCTTTCTTT. The encoded protein is CASSITGAPSEAFF.